This T cell receptor beta chain was recovered during a study of PD-1 blockade in classical Hodgkin lymphoma. General study findings and limits: Diversity similar to that of newly diagnosed patients was seen at baseline in complete responders. Relapsed/refractory patients reportedly had the lowest baseline TCR diversity, below newly diagnosed patients, who were below healthy donors. Anyone who began nivolumab under 1 year after ASCT was excluded.

The method was immunoSEQ multiplex PCR; TCRdb's version includes in-frame clones alone and lacks a portion of them. The profile covers 95,000 to 100,000 clones, with approximately 90% appearing a single time and under 8.5% taken by the ten largest. Brentuximab vedotin exposure varied, and every patient relapsed after autologous stem cell transplantation. To note about this clone: Its antigen is not known.

This receptor was identified in a human donor with classical Hodgkin lymphoma. Here the sequenced sample was peripheral blood mononuclear cells (PBMCs), taken before the second cycle of nivolumab.

The CDR3 loop reads CASRPGQGAYEQYF. The CDR3, as DNA: TGTGCCAGCAGGCCGGGACAGGGGGCTTACGAGCAGTACTTC. The chain uses TRBV27 and TRBJ2-7; TRBD1 aligns across 12 bases. This CDR3 contains 14 residues. The germline V gene has CDR1 MNHEY and CDR2 SMNVEV (reference sequence). After removal of 6 bases from V and 4 bases from J, the junction contained 4 bases not matched to a gene.